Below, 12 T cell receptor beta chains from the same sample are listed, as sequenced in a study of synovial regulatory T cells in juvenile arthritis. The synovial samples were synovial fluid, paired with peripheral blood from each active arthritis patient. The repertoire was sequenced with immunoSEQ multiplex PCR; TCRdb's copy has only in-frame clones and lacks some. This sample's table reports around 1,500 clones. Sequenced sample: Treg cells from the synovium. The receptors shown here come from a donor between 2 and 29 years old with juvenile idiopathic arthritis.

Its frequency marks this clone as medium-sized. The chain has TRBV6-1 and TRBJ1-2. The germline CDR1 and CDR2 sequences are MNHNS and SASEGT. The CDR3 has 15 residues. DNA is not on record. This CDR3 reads CASTRWRGDNYGYTF.

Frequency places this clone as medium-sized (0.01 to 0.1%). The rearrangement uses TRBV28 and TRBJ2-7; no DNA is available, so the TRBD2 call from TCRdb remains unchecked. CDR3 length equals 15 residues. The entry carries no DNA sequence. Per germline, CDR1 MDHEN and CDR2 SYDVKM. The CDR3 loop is CASSSLAGGPPEQYF.

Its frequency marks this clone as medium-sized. CDR3 residues: CASSTPLAGGLYNEQFF. The rearrangement uses TRBV19 and TRBJ2-1; with no DNA, the TCRdb D assignment of TRBD2 cannot be verified. CDR1 and CDR2 (germline): LNHDA, SQIVND (reference sequence). The CDR3 spans 17 residues. Only the protein sequence is given.

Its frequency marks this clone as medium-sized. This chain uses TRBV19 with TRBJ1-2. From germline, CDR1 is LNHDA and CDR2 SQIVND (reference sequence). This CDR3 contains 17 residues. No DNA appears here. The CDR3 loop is CASTPPGEGGGNYGYTF.

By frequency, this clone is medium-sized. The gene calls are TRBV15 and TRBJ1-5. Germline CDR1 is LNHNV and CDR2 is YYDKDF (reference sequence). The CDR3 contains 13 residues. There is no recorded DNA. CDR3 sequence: CATGTGSNQPQHF.

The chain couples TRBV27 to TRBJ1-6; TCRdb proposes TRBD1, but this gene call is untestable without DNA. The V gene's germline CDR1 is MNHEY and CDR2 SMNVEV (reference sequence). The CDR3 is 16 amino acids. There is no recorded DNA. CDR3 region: CASSPLSDRGNSPLHF.

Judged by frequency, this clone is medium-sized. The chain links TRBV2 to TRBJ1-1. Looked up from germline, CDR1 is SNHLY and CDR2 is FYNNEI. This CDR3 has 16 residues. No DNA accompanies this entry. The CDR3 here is CASSNRRTGGNTEAFF.

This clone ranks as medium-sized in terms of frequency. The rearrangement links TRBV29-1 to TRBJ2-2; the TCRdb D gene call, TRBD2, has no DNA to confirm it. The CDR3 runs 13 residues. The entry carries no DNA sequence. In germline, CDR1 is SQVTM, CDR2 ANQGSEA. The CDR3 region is CSVGLAGVGELFF.

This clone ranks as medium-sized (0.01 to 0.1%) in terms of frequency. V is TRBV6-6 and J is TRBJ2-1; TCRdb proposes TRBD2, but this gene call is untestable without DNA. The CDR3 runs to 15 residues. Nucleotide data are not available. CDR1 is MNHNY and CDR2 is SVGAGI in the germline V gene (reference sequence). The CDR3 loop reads CASLATTFTGNEQFF.

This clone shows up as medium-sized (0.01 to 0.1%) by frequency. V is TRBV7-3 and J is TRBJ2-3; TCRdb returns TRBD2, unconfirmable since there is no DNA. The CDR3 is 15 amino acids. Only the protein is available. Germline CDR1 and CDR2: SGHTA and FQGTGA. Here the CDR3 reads CASSLQPSGTDTQYF.

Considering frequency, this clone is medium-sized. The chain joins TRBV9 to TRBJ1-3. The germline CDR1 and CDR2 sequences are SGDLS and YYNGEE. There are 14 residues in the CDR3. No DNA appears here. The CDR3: CASRRSGSGNTIYF.

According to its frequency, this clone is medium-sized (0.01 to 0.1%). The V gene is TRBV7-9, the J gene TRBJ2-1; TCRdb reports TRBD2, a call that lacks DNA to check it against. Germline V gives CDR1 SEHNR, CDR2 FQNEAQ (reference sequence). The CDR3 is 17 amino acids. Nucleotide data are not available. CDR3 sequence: CATQTGTSGSSYNEQFF.